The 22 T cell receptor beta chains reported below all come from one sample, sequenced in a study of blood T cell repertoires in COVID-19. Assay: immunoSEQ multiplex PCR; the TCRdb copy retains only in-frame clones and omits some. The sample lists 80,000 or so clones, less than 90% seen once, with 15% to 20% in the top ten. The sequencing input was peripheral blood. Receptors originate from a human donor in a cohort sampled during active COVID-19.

The CDR3 DNA reads as TGTGCCAGCAGCCAGGACAGGGCCACAGATACGCAGTATTTT. Amino acids: CASSQDRATDTQYF. The V and J genes are TRBV6-5 and TRBJ2-3, with 8 positions matching TRBD1. V shed 6 bases and J 2 bases; nucleotides not matched to a gene: 4. The CDR3 length is 14 residues. CDR1 is MNHEY and CDR2 is SVGAGI in the germline V gene.

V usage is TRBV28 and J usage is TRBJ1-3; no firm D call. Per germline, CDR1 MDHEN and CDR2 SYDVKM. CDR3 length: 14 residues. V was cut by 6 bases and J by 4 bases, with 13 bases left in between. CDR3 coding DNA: TGTGCCAGCAGGGTGGCCTCTGAAGGAAACACCATATATTTT. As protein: CASRVASEGNTIYF.

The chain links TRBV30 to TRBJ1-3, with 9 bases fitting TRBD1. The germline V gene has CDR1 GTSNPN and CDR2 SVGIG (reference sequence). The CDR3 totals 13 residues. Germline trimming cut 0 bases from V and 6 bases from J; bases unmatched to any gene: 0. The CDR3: CAWSVQGANTIYF. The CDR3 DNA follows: TGTGCCTGGAGTGTACAGGGGGCAAACACCATATATTTT.

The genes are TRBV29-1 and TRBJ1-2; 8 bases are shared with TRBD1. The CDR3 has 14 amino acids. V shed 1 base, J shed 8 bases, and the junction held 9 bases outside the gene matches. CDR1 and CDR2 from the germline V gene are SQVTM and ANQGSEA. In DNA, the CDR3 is TGCAGCGTTGAAGGACGCAGGGGGCGGATGGGCTACACCTTC. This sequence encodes CSVEGRRGRMGYTF.

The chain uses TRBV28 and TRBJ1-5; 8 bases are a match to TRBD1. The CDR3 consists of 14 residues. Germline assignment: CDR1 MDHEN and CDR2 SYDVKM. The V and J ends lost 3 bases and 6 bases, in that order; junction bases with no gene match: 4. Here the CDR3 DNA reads TGTGCCAGCAGTTTTCGGACAGGGACTCAGCCCCAGCATTTT. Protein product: CASSFRTGTQPQHF.

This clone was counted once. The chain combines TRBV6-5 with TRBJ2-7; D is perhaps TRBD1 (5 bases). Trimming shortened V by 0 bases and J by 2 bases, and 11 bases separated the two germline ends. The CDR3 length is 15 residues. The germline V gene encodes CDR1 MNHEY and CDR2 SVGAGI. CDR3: CASSYSSTGAYEQYF. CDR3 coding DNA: TGTGCCAGCAGTTACTCTTCCACAGGAGCCTACGAGCAGTACTTC.

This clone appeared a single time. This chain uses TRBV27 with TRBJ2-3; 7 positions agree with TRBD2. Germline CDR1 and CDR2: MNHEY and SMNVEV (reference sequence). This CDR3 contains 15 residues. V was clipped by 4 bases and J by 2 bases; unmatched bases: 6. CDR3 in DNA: TGTGCCAGCAGTTGGGGACTAACATTCACAGATACGCAGTATTTT. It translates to CASSWGLTFTDTQYF.

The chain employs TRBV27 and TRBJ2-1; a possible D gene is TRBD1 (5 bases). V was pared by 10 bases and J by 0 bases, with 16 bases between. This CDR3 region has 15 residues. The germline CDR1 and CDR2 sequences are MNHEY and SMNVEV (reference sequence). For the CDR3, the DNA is TGTGCCACCCTCCAAGCAGGGTACTCCTACAATGAGCAGTTCTTC. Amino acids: CATLQAGYSYNEQFF.

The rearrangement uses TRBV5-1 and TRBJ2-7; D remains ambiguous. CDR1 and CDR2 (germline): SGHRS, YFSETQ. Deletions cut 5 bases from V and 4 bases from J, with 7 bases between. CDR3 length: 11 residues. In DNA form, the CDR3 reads TGCGCCAGCAGAGAGGTATACGAGCAGTACTTC. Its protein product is CASREVYEQYF.

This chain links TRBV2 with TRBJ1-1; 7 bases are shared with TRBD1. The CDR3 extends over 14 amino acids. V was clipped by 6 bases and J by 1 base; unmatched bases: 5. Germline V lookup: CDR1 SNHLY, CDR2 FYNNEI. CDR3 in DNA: TGTGCCAGCAGCCAGGGGACAGAGAACACTGAAGCTTTCTTT. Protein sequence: CASSQGTENTEAFF.

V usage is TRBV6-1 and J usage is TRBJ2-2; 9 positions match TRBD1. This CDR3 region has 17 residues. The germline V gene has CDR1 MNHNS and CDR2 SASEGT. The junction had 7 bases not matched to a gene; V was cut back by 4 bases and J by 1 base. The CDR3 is CASSAFGTGRNTGELFF. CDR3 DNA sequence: TGTGCCAGCAGTGCATTTGGGACAGGGCGGAACACCGGGGAGCTGTTTTTT.

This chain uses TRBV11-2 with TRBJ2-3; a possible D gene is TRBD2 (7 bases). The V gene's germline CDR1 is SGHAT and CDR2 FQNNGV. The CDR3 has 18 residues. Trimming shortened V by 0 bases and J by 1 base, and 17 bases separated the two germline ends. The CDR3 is CASSLDRGGASGTDTQYF. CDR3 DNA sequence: TGTGCCAGCAGCTTAGATAGGGGGGGGGCTTCAGGCACAGATACGCAGTATTTT.

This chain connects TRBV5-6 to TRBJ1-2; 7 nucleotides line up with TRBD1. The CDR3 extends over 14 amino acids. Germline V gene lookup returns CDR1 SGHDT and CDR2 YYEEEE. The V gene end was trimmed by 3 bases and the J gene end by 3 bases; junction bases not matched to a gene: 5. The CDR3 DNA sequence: TGTGCCAGCAGCTCCTACAGGGGCGACTATGGCTACACCTTC. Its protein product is CASSSYRGDYGYTF. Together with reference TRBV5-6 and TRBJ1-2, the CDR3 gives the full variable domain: DAGVTQSPTHLIKTRGQQVTLRCSPKSGHDTVSWYQQALGQGPQFIFQYYEEEERQRGNFPDRFSGHQFPNYSSELNVNALLLGDSALYLCASSSYRGDYGYTFGSGTRLTVV.

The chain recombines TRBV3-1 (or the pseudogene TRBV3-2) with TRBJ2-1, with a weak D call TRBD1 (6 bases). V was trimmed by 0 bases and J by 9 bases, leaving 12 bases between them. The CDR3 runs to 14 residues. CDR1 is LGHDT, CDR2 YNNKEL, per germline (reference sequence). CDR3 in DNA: TGTGCCAGCAGCCAAGATTACAGGGTGACTGAGCAGTTCTTC. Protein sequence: CASSQDYRVTEQFF.

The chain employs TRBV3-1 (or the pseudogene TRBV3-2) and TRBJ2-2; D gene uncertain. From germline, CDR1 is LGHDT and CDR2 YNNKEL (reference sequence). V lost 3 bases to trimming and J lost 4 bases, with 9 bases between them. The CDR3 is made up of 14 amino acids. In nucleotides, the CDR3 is TGTGCCAGCAGCCATCTCGAGCTCACCGGGGAGCTGTTTTTT. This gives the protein CASSHLELTGELFF.

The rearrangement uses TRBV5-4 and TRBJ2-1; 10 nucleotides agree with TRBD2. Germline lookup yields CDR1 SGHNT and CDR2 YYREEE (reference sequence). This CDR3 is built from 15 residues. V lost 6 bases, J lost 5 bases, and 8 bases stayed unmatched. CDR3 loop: CASTHQRGGDNEQFF. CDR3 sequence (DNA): TGTGCCAGCACCCACCAGCGGGGGGGGGACAATGAGCAGTTCTTC.

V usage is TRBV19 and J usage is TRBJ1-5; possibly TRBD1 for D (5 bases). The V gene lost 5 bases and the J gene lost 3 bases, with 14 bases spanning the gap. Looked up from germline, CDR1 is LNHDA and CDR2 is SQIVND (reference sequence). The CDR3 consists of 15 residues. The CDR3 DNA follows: TGTGCCAGTAGTGGGAGGGGCAGCCCCAATCAGCCCCAGCATTTT. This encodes CASSGRGSPNQPQHF.

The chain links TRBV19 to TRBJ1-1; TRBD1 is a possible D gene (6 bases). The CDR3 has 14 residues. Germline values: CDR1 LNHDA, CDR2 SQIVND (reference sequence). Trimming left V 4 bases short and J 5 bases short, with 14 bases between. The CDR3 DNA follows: TGTGCCAGTAGTACCGAAAGGGGGAAAACTGAAGCTTTCTTT. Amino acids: CASSTERGKTEAFF.

The CDR3 coding sequence is TGTGCCAGCAGTCCGGGACAGGGGGCTTATCAGCCCCAGCATTTT. Amino acid sequence: CASSPGQGAYQPQHF. The chain couples TRBV11-3 to TRBJ1-5; 12 nucleotides line up with TRBD1. V gave up 6 bases and J gave up 5 bases; unmatched junction bases: 5. This CDR3 comprises 15 residues. In germline, CDR1 is SGHNT, CDR2 YENEEA.

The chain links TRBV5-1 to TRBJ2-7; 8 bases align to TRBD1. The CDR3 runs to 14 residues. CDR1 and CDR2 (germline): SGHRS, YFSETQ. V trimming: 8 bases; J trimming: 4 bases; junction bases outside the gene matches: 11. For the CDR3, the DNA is TGCGCCAGTGCAGGGGGCTCGGGCTTGTACGAGCAGTACTTC. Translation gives CASAGGSGLYEQYF.

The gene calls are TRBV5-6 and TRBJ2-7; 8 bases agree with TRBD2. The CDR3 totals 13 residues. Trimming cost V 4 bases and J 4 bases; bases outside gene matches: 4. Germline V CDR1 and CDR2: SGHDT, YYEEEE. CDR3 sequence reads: CASSQQRGYEQYF. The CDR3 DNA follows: TGTGCCAGCAGCCAACAGCGGGGGTACGAGCAGTACTTC.

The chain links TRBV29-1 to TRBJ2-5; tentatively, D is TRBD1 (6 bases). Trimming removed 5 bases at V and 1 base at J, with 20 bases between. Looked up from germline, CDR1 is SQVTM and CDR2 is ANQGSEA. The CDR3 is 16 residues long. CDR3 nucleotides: TGCAGCGTTCCTCCTCGGGACACACCAACCCAAGAGACCCAGTACTTC. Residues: CSVPPRDTPTQETQYF.